This T cell receptor beta chain emerged from a study of blood T cells in healthy people across ages. Study information: Researchers report that template switching captured about one barcoded beta molecule per two T cells.

Total RNA was isolated from each sample in quantities of at least 6 micrograms. The authors ran a second PCR of roughly 6 to 12 cycles using a sample-barcoded 5' primer and a J-beta primer mix. MiXCR was run by TCRdb on the 5' RACE reads, yielding one entry per CDR3 protein. The sample shows about 1.1 million distinct CDR3 sequences, 35% to 40% of them seen only once. Remarks on this clonotype: Antigen: not known.

Study-wide results and caveats: Considered underestimates were the diversity estimates obtained from one million T cells.

The germline V gene has CDR1 SGDLS and CDR2 YYNGEE. V shed 5 bases and J shed 6 bases, with 6 bases lying between them. The length of the CDR3 is 10 residues. Sequencing was done on a sample of blood. The chain recombines TRBV9 with TRBJ2-7; the D is unclear. The receptor was derived from a man between 18 and 35 years old in good health. The CDR3 reads CASRRIEQYF. CDR3 coding DNA: TGTGCCAGCAGGCGAATCGAGCAGTACTTC. The entire variable domain, with the rest obtained from reference TRBV9 and TRBJ2-7, is as follows: DSGVTQTPKHLITATGQRVTLRCSPRSGDLSVYWYQQSLDQGLQFLIQYYNGEERAKGNILERFSAQQFPDLHSELNLSSLELGDSALYFCASRRIEQYFGPGTRLTVT.